One sample yielded the 11 T cell receptor beta chains listed below, sequenced in a study of brain T cells in children with intractable seizures (dated by TCRdb to the early 2020s). The time point label here, explained by the study, means: blood from clinic visit 5 months post-surgery; TSC patient then seizure free. Library creation used the immunoSEQ multiplex PCR assay. TCRdb retrieved this table from immuneACCESS and kept in-frame rearrangements only. Not all clones are present; in checked studies, unresolved V genes account for under half, and no reason is known for the remainder. Across this sample there are about 350,000 clones, with about 93% seen only once. The ten largest clonotypes hold about 5.8% of the sample. Sequenced here: peripheral blood, sampled approximately 5 months after surgery. The receptors originated from a boy under two years old with tuberous sclerosis and intractable seizures.

J is TRBJ2-5 and V is TRBV25-1; D remains ambiguous. V lost 0 bases, J lost 5 bases, and 16 bases lay in between. Per germline, CDR1 MGHDK and CDR2 SYGVNS. CDR3 size: 16 residues. The CDR3 DNA is TGTGCCAGCAGTGAATATAGGTATAGGGTCGGGGAGACCCAGTACTTC. The encoded protein is CASSEYRYRVGETQYF.

V and J are TRBV27 and TRBJ1-2; no clear D. The CDR3 consists of 13 residues. Germline loops: CDR1 MNHEY, CDR2 SMNVEV (reference sequence). V was pared by 3 bases and J by 0 bases, with 5 bases between. The CDR3 reads CASSLGPNYGYTF. CDR3 in DNA: TGTGCCAGCAGTTTGGGTCCTAACTATGGCTACACCTTC.

The CDR3, as DNA: TGCGCCAGCAGCATGGCCCCTAGCGGGAGGGGTGAGACCCAGTACTTC. Translated: CASSMAPSGRGETQYF. This chain connects TRBV5-1 to TRBJ2-5, with 12 nucleotides matching TRBD2. In germline, CDR1 is SGHRS, CDR2 YFSETQ. J was trimmed by 5 bases and V by 4 bases; bases with no gene match: 9. The CDR3 totals 16 residues.

CDR3 nucleotide sequence: TGTGCCAGCATAGAGGACGCGCCAGGGGCTTTCTTT. It yields the protein CASIEDAPGAFF. The chain links TRBV7-3 to TRBJ1-1; weak D call: TRBD1 (5 bases). Trimming left V 7 bases short and J 11 bases short, with 17 bases between. The germline V gene has CDR1 SGHTA and CDR2 FQGTGA. This CDR3 is 12 amino acids long.

This clone was found a few times. CDR3 sequence: CASSFSSLVDTEAFF. The CDR3 nucleotides read TGTGCCAGCAGTTTTTCCAGCCTAGTGGACACTGAAGCTTTCTTT. The rearrangement links TRBV6-5 to TRBJ1-1; D gene ambiguous. The CDR3 sequence is 15 residues long. Per the germline V gene, CDR1 is MNHEY and CDR2 is SVGAGI. V lost 4 bases and J lost 3, with 15 bases in between.

This clone has a handful of counts. This chain uses TRBV3-1 (or the pseudogene TRBV3-2) with TRBJ1-6; D gene uncertain. Trimming shortened V by 3 bases and J by 7 bases, and 10 bases separated the two germline ends. CDR1 and CDR2 from the germline V gene are LGHDT and YNNKEL (reference sequence). The CDR3 consists of 14 residues. CDR3 nucleotides: TGTGCCAGCAGCCAGCAGGCCCGAAATTCACCCCTCCACTTT. As protein: CASSQQARNSPLHF.

The chain joins TRBV16 to TRBJ2-2, with D perhaps TRBD2 (5 bases). This CDR3 has 16 amino acids. CDR1 and CDR2 from the germline V gene are KGHSY and FQNENV. V was trimmed by 3 bases and J by 7 bases, leaving 18 bases between them. DNA for the CDR3: TGTGCCAGCAGCCATACGTCGAGGGCTGGGGACGGGGAGCTGTTTTTT. Protein: CASSHTSRAGDGELFF.

The rearrangement joins TRBV30 to TRBJ2-1, with D possibly matching TRBD2 (6 bases). There are 14 residues in the CDR3. V lost 4 bases to trimming and J lost 2 bases, with 12 bases between them. Germline V gene sequence: CDR1 GTSNPN, CDR2 SVGIG (reference sequence). The CDR3 protein is CAWKRVLPYNEQFF. CDR3 bases: TGTGCCTGGAAGCGGGTTTTGCCCTACAATGAGCAGTTCTTC.

The chain is built from TRBV7-8 and TRBJ1-1; D may be TRBD1 (6 bases). The CDR3 is 17 residues long. V was shortened by 5 bases and J by 3 bases, with 22 bases between the two germline ends. Germline assignment: CDR1 SGHVS and CDR2 FQNEAQ. The CDR3: CASSHRGGQGYDTEAFF. CDR3 nucleotide sequence: TGTGCCAGCAGCCACCGGGGGGGGCAGGGTTACGACACTGAAGCTTTCTTT.

The J gene is TRBJ2-7, the V gene TRBV21-1; the table's D call, TRBD1, was not checked against the DNA. TRBV21-1 is a pseudogene locus. The CDR3 sequence is 14 residues long. This CDR3 is CASCKGRPPDGQYF. The CDR3 DNA reads as TGTGCCAGCTGCAAGGGGCGGCCGCCAGATGGGCAGTACTTC.

The V gene is TRBV11-1, the J gene TRBJ2-7; D unclear. The V gene's germline CDR1 is SGHAT and CDR2 FQDESV (reference sequence). The V and J ends lost 4 bases and 0 bases respectively, with 7 bases between them. This CDR3 spans 13 amino acids. For the CDR3, the DNA is TGTGCCAGCAGCTCCCCCAGCTCCTACGAGCAGTACTTC. Protein product: CASSSPSSYEQYF.